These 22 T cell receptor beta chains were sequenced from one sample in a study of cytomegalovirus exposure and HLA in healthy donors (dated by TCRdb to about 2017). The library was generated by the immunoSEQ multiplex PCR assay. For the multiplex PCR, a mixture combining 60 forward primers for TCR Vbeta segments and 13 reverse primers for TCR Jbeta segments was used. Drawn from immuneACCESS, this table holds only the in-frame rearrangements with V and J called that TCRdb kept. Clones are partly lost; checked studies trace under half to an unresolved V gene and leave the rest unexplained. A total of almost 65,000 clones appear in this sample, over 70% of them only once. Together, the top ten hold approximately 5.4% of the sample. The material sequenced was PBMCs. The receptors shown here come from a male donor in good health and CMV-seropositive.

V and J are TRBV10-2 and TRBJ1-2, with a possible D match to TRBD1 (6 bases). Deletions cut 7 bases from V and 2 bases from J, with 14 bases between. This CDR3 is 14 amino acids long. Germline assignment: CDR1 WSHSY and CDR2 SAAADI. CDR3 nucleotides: TGCGCCAGCATGGCGTTTAGGGGGAACTATGGCTACACCTTC. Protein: CASMAFRGNYGYTF.

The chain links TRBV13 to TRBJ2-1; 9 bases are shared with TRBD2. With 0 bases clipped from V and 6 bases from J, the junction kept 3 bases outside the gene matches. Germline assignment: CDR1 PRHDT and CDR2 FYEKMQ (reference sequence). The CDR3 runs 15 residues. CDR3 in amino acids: CASSLGGGGGNEQFF. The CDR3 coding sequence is TGTGCCAGCAGCTTAGGGGGCGGGGGGGGCAATGAGCAGTTCTTC.

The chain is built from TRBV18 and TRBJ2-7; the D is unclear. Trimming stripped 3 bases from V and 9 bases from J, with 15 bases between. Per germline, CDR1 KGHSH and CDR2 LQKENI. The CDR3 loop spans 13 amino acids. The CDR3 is CASSPSDTRGQYF. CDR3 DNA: TGTGCCAGCTCACCCAGTGATACACGTGGGCAGTACTTC.

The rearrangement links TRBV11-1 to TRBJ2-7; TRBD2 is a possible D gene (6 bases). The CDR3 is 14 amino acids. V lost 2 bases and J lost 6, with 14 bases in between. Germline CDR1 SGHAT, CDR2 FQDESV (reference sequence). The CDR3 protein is CASSLPWTGVEQYF. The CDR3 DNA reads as TGTGCCAGCAGCTTACCATGGACGGGGGTCGAGCAGTACTTC.

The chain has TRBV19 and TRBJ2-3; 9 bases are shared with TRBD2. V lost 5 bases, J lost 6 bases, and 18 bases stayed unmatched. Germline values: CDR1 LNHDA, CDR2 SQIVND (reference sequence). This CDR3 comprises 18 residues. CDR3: CASSVVAGARGLGDTQYF. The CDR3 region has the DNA TGTGCCAGTAGTGTAGTAGCGGGGGCCCGGGGATTGGGGGATACGCAGTATTTT.

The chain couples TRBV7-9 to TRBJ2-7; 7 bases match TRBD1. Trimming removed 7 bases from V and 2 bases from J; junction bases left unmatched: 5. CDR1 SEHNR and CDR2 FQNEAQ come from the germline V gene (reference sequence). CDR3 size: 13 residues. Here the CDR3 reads CASTITGAYEQYF. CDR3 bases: TGTGCCAGCACCATAACAGGGGCCTACGAGCAGTACTTC.

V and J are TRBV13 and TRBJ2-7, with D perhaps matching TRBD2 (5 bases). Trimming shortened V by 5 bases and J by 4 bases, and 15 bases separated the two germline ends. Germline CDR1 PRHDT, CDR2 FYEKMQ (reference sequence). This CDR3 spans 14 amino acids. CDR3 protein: CASSRGLPRYEQYF. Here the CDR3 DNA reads TGTGCCAGCAGCCGCGGACTCCCTAGGTACGAGCAGTACTTC.

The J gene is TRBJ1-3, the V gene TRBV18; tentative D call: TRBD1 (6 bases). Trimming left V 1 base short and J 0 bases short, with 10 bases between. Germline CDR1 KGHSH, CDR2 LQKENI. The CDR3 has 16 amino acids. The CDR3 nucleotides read TGTGCCAGCTCACCACAGGGGGGGGCCTCTGGAAACACCATATATTTT. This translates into CASSPQGGASGNTIYF.

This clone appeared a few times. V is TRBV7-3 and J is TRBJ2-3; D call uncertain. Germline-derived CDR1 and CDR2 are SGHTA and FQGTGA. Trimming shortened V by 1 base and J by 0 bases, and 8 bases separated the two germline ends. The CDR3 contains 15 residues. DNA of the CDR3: TGTGCCAGCAGCTTAATTCCGACTAGCACAGATACGCAGTATTTT. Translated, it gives CASSLIPTSTDTQYF.

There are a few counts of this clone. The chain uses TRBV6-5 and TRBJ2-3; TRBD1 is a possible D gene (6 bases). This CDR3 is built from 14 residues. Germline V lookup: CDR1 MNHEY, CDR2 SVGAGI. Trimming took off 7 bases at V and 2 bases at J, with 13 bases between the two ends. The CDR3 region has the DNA TGTGCCAGCAAACAGGGAAGTGTCACAGATACGCAGTATTTT. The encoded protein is CASKQGSVTDTQYF.

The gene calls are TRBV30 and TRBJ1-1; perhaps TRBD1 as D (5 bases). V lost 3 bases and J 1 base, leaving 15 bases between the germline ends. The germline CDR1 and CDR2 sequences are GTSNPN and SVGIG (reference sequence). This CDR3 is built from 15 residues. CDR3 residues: CAWRRTGTSNTEAFF. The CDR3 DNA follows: TGTGCCTGGAGGAGAACCGGGACTTCGAACACTGAAGCTTTCTTT.

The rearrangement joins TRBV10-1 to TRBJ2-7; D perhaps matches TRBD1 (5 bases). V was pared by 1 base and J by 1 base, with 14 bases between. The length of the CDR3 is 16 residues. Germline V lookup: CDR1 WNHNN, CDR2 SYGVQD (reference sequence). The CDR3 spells CASSEFSPHRSYEQYF. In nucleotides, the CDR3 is TGCGCCAGCAGTGAGTTTAGCCCTCACAGGTCCTACGAGCAGTACTTC.

The CDR3 loop reads CASSLDGGFLTNEKLFF. CDR3 nucleotide sequence: TGTGCCAGCAGCTTAGATGGGGGGTTCTTAACTAATGAAAAACTGTTTTTT. The rearrangement uses TRBV7-6 and TRBJ1-4, with a tentative D call TRBD1 (5 bases). Germline V lookup: CDR1 SGHVS, CDR2 FNYEAQ. This CDR3 region has 17 residues. The ends were cut back, 1 base at V and 1 base at J, with 13 bases in the middle.

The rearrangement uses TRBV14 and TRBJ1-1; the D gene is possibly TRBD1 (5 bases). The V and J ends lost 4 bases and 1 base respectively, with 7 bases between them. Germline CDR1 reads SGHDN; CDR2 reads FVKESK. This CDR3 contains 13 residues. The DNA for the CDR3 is TGTGCCAGCAGCCCCACAGGGAACACTGAAGCTTTCTTT. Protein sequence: CASSPTGNTEAFF.

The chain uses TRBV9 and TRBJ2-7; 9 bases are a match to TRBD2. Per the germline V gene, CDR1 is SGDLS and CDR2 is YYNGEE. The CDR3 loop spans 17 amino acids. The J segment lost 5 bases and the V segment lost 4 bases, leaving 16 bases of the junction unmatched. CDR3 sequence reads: CASSPEGGGGGADEQYF. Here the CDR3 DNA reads TGTGCCAGCAGCCCCGAGGGTGGGGGCGGGGGGGCCGACGAGCAGTACTTC.

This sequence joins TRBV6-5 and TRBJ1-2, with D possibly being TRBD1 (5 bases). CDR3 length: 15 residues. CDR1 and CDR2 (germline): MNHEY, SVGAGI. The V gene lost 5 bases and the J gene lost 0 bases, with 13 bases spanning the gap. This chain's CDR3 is CASSPRWGANYGYTF. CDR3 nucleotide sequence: TGTGCCAGCAGTCCCCGGTGGGGCGCTAACTATGGCTACACCTTC.

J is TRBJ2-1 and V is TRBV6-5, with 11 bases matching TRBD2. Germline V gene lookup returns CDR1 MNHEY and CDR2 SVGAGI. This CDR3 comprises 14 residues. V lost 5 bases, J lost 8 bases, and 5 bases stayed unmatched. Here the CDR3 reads CASSRLAGGYEQFF. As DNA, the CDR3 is TGTGCCAGCAGTAGGCTAGCGGGGGGCTATGAGCAGTTCTTC.

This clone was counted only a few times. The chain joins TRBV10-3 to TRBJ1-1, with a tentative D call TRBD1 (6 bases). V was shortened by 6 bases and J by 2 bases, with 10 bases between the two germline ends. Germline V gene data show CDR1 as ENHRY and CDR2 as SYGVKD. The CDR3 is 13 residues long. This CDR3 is CAISVQGNTEAFF. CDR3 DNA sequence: TGTGCCATCAGCGTACAGGGTAACACTGAAGCTTTCTTT.

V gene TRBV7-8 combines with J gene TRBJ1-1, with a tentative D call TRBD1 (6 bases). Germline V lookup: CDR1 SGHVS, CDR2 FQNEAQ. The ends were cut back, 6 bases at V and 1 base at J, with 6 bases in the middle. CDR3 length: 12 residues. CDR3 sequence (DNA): TGTGCCAGCAGACAGGGGAACACTGAAGCTTTCTTT. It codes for CASRQGNTEAFF.

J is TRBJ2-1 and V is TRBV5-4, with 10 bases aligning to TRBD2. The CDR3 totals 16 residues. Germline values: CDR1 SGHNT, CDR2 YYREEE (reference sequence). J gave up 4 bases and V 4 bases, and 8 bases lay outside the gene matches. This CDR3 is CASSLEGAGGYNEQFF. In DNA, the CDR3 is TGTGCCAGCAGCCTGGAGGGAGCGGGGGGGTACAATGAGCAGTTCTTC.

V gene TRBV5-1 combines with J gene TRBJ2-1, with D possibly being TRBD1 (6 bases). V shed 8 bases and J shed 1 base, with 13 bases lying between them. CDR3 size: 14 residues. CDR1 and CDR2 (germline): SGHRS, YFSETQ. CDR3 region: CARHREGSYNEQFF. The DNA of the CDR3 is TGCGCCAGACACAGGGAAGGGTCCTACAATGAGCAGTTCTTC.

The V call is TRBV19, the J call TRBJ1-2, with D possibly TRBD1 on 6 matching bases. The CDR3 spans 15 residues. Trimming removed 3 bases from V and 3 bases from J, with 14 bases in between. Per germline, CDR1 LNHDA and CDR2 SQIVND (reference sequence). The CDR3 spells CASSINREIYYGYTF. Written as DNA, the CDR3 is TGTGCCAGTAGTATCAACAGGGAAATTTACTATGGCTACACCTTC. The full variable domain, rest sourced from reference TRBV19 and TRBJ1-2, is DGGITQSPKYLFRKEGQNVTLSCEQNLNHDAMYWYRQDPGQGLRLIYYSQIVNDFQKGDIAEGYSVSREKKESFPLTVTSAQKNPTAFYLCASSINREIYYGYTFGSGTRLTVV.